The clone carrying this T cell receptor beta chain appeared a few times. No antigen is known for it. Researchers ran the PCR with 60 Vbeta and 13 Jbeta primers. Some clones are missing from TCRdb's copy, which holds only in-frame ones; the method was immunoSEQ multiplex PCR. The sample has tens of thousands of clones, around 80% seen once. This specimen comes from a study of cytomegalovirus exposure and HLA in healthy donors. Study-level findings and limits: Reportedly, a later analysis found an Asian-associated ancestry cluster had fewer N-insertions than the approximately 700-donor mean. In a later analysis, CMV-associated beta chains were mostly HLA-associated, it appeared. One variant, a missense change in DCLRE1C, was linked in a later analysis to TCR beta V- and J-gene trimming.

V lost 8 bases and J lost 3, with 10 bases in between. This CDR3 has 12 residues. Germline V gene sequence: CDR1 SEHNR, CDR2 FQNEAQ (reference sequence). V usage is TRBV7-9 and J usage is TRBJ1-1; D not resolved. The source of this sequence is a male donor in good health and CMV-seropositive. Sequenced material: PBMCs. The CDR3 loop is CASEGLHTEAFF. DNA for the CDR3: TGTGCCAGCGAGGGCCTCCACACTGAAGCTTTCTTT.